The 2 T cell receptor beta chains reported below all come from one sample, sequenced in a study of shared clonotypes between healthy human individuals. The assay was immunoSEQ multiplex PCR, and TCRdb's table has in-frame clones only and misses some. The data hold approximately 2,000,000 clones, with 93% observed a single time. It was CD45RO-negative cells, positively selected for CCR7, that made up naive CD8 cells, with terminally differentiated effector memory CD45RA+ cells excluded. Sequencing was done on a sample of naive CD8+ T cells from PBMCs. These receptor sequences come from a man aged 18 to 35 in good health. Some clones in this sample may be carry-over from other donors' samples.

The V gene is TRBV6-1, the J gene TRBJ2-7, with 11 bases matching TRBD2. The CDR3 totals 20 residues. Trimming at V came to 1 base and at J to 2 bases, leaving 16 bases not matched to a gene. Germline CDR1 MNHNS, CDR2 SASEGT. The CDR3 coding sequence is TGTGCCAGCAGTGAAGTCGACGCAGTCACCATGACTAGCGGGGCCTACGAGCAGTACTTC. It codes for CASSEVDAVTMTSGAYEQYF.

Concerning this clone itself: The same CDR3 is also encoded by other DNA sequences in this sample. The CDR3 protein is CASSLAPHEQYF. The CDR3 bases are TGTGCCAGCAGCTTAGCACCCCACGAGCAGTACTTC. The J gene is TRBJ2-7, the V gene TRBV7-6; D unclear. This CDR3 region has 12 residues. Trimming pared 0 bases from V and 5 bases from J, leaving 5 bases between. Looked up from germline, CDR1 is SGHVS and CDR2 is FNYEAQ.